One sample yielded the 8 T cell receptor beta chains listed below, sequenced in a study of blood T cell repertoires in COVID-19. TCRdb keeps only in-frame clones here, not all; method: immunoSEQ multiplex PCR. The sample has about 310,000 clones, roughly 91% seen once. Sequenced: peripheral blood. The receptors were sampled from a man over 45 with active or convalescent COVID-19.

The chain uses TRBV10-2 and TRBJ2-3, with TRBD2 identical over 9 bases. This CDR3 is 14 amino acids long. The junction had 6 bases not matched to a gene; V was cut back by 5 bases and J by 6 bases. Per germline, CDR1 WSHSY and CDR2 SAAADI. The CDR3 reads CASSTGTSPDTQYF. DNA for the CDR3: TGCGCCAGCAGTACCGGGACTAGCCCCGATACGCAGTATTTT.

The chain carries TRBV5-1 and TRBJ1-2, with D maybe TRBD1 (6 bases). Deletions cut 6 bases from V and 4 bases from J, with 16 bases between. The CDR3 has 14 residues. The germline CDR1 and CDR2 sequences are SGHRS and YFSETQ. The CDR3 nucleotides read TGCGCCAGCAAGGGGGTAGAGGGATTCTATGGCTACACCTTC. Its protein is CASKGVEGFYGYTF.

Only a few counts were recorded for this clone. The gene calls are TRBV10-3 and TRBJ2-1; 10 nucleotides line up with TRBD1. Trimming cost V 8 bases and J 8 bases; bases outside gene matches: 9. There are 14 residues in the CDR3. Per the germline V gene, CDR1 is ENHRY and CDR2 is SYGVKD. The CDR3 bases are TGTGCCATCTCCCGACAGGGGGCGTATGATGAGCAGTTCTTC. The encoded protein is CAISRQGAYDEQFF.

This clone has only one observation. The CDR3 protein is CASSHREGGSSYNSPLHF. The CDR3 DNA is TGCGCCAGCAGCCACCGAGAGGGGGGGAGCTCCTATAATTCACCCCTCCACTTT. This chain links TRBV4-3 with TRBJ1-6, with a tentative D call TRBD1 (6 bases). The CDR3 covers 18 residues. CDR1 LGHNA and CDR2 YSLEER come from the germline V gene. V shed 3 bases and J shed 0 bases, with 15 bases lying between them.

J is TRBJ2-2 and V is TRBV7-2, with TRBD1 as a possible D gene (5 bases). Trimming pared 5 bases from V and 6 bases from J, leaving 16 bases between. CDR3 length: 15 residues. Germline V gene lookup returns CDR1 SGHTA and CDR2 FQGNSA. The CDR3 DNA is TGTGCCAGCAGCCCATCAGGGTATAGATCCGGGGAGCTGTTTTTT. Translating gives CASSPSGYRSGELFF.

The chain couples TRBV7-2 to TRBJ2-7; unclear D gene. Germline values: CDR1 SGHTA, CDR2 FQGNSA. V lost 6 bases to trimming and J lost 2 bases, with 8 bases between them. This CDR3 is built from 12 residues. The CDR3 DNA reads as TGTGCCAGCAGACTCGTCCCCTACGAGCAGTACTTC. It is translated as CASRLVPYEQYF.

The sample holds one count of this clone. The CDR3: CASSFSGSRNTDTQYF. CDR3 nucleotides: TGTGCCAGCAGCTTCTCCGGGAGTCGGAACACAGATACGCAGTATTTT. The chain combines TRBV7-2 with TRBJ2-3; perhaps TRBD2 as D (6 bases). The V gene lost 3 bases and the J gene lost 2 bases, with 15 bases spanning the gap. The germline V gene has CDR1 SGHTA and CDR2 FQGNSA. This CDR3 has 16 residues.

This sequence joins TRBV18 and TRBJ1-2; D is undetermined. CDR1 and CDR2 from the germline V gene are KGHSH and LQKENI. Trimming took 2 bases from V and 4 from J, leaving 8 bases between them. The CDR3 is 13 amino acids. The CDR3 nucleotides read TGTGCCAGCTCACCAAACAGCGGCTATGGCTACACCTTC. It is translated as CASSPNSGYGYTF.